This T cell receptor (beta chain) was sequenced in a study of T cells in Graves' hyperthyroidism and ophthalmopathy. RNA transcripts served as the template for amplifying TCR beta CDR3 regions. During a first-round RT-PCR of the TCR CDR3, the HTBI primer set was used. MiXCR, run by TCRdb on the multiplex PCR reads, gives a single entry per CDR3 protein. The repertoire holds nearly 600,000 distinct CDR3 sequences, with 12% to 15% as singletons. There are a few counts of this clonotype. The source of this sequence is a woman aged 18-35 years with Graves' ophthalmopathy. The sample taken for sequencing was blood.

CDR3: CASVLGGYSNQPQHF. The CDR3 DNA follows: TGTGCCAGCGTACTGGGGGGATATAGCAATCAGCCCCAGCATTTT. V usage is TRBV6-1 and J usage is TRBJ1-5; D possibly corresponds to TRBD1 (5 bases). This CDR3 contains 15 residues. CDR1 and CDR2 (germline): MNHNS, SASEGT. V was clipped by 8 bases and J by 0 bases, with 14 bases between them.